The 7 T cell receptor beta chains below were found in one sample sequenced in a study of cytomegalovirus exposure and HLA in healthy donors. Primers included in the PCR were 60 Vbeta and 13 Jbeta primers. Profiling relied on immunoSEQ multiplex PCR, and the TCRdb table lists in-frame clones only, not all of them. The sample contains roughly 160,000 clones, approximately 80% of which appear only once. What was sequenced was PBMCs. These receptors were taken from a man between 18 and 35 years old in good health and CMV-seropositive.

J is TRBJ2-5 and V is TRBV30; 7 nucleotides match TRBD1. The CDR3 is 15 amino acids. Per the germline V gene, CDR1 is GTSNPN and CDR2 is SVGIG (reference sequence). After removal of 3 bases from V and 4 bases from J, the junction contained 11 bases not matched to a gene. CDR3 region: CAWRDLTGVGETQYF. CDR3 sequence (DNA): TGTGCCTGGAGGGATTTAACAGGGGTAGGAGAGACCCAGTACTTC.

The rearrangement joins TRBV5-1 to TRBJ2-7; 7 nucleotides align to TRBD2. Germline assignment: CDR1 SGHRS and CDR2 YFSETQ. CDR3 length: 15 residues. Trimming removed 1 base from V and 2 bases from J; junction bases left unmatched: 6. The CDR3 DNA follows: TGCGCCAGCAGCTTGAGTGGGACTACCCCCTACGAGCAGTACTTC. Translated: CASSLSGTTPYEQYF.

This clone has more than one count but fewer than ten. The gene calls are TRBV2 and TRBJ2-3; TRBD2 might be the D (6 bases). The CDR3 is made up of 16 amino acids. The V end was cut by 2 bases, the J end by 3 bases, with 15 bases between. Germline assignment: CDR1 SNHLY and CDR2 FYNNEI. The CDR3 spells CASSEMEGEITDTQYF. The CDR3 bases are TGTGCCAGCAGTGAAATGGAGGGAGAGATAACAGATACGCAGTATTTT.

There are a few counts of this clone. As DNA, the CDR3 is TGTGCCAGCTCACCAAATCTCGAGACCCAGTACTTC. This encodes CASSPNLETQYF. The chain uses TRBV18 and TRBJ2-5; D not certain. Germline CDR1 and CDR2: KGHSH and LQKENI. V was cut by 2 bases and J by 5 bases, with 6 bases left in between. This CDR3 is 12 amino acids long. Using reference TRBV18 and TRBJ2-5 for the parts outside the CDR3, the full variable domain is NAGVMQNPRHLVRRRGQEARLRCSPMKGHSHVYWYRQLPEEGLKFMVYLQKENIIDESGMPKERFSAEFPKEGPSILRIQQVVRGDSAAYFCASSPNLETQYFGPGTRLLVL.

The genes are TRBV19 and TRBJ1-6; possibly TRBD1 for D (5 bases). V was clipped by 5 bases and J by 1 base, with 9 bases between them. The CDR3 runs to 15 residues. CDR1 and CDR2 from the germline V gene are LNHDA and SQIVND (reference sequence). Here the CDR3 reads CASSLRQSYNSPLHF. DNA of the CDR3: TGTGCCAGTAGTCTCCGACAGTCCTATAATTCACCCCTCCACTTT.

This clone showed up just a few times. The chain has TRBV27 and TRBJ2-3; D might be TRBD2 (5 bases). The CDR3 consists of 14 residues. In germline, CDR1 is MNHEY, CDR2 SMNVEV (reference sequence). V dropped 2 bases and J dropped 4 bases, with 10 bases sitting between them. The CDR3 is CASSLVGESDTQYF. CDR3 in DNA: TGTGCCAGCAGTTTAGTCGGGGAATCAGATACGCAGTATTTT.

The chain joins TRBV19 to TRBJ1-1, with D perhaps matching TRBD1 (5 bases). Germline CDR1 LNHDA, CDR2 SQIVND (reference sequence). This CDR3 region has 14 residues. V dropped 5 bases and J dropped 7 bases, with 17 bases sitting between them. CDR3 residues: CASSPGLSQLEAFF. As DNA, the CDR3 is TGTGCCAGTAGTCCGGGACTCTCCCAACTTGAAGCTTTCTTT.